This passage covers 14 T cell receptor beta chains from one sample sequenced in a study of radiation and T cells in renal cell carcinoma (TCRdb year 2020). The method was the immunoSEQ multiplex PCR assay. Sourced from immuneACCESS, this table was stored by TCRdb with only in-frame sequences that have V and J called. A share of the clones is absent; for the studies checked, an unresolved V gene accounts for under half, and the remainder has no known explanation. This sample is represented by 100,000 to 150,000 clones; around 82% of them were singletons. 5.8% of the sample goes to the ten largest clones. The time point label corresponds to: blood 2 weeks post-SBRT. This sample's treatment or condition label indicates: 15 Gy SBRT to primary tumor, nephrectomy 4 weeks later. Sample: blood, taken from a patient whose treatment included radiotherapy and nephrectomy. The receptors stem from a man between 50 and 59 years old with renal cell carcinoma.

The gene calls are TRBV5-1 and TRBJ2-6; 8 nucleotides match TRBD1. Germline values: CDR1 SGHRS, CDR2 YFSETQ. Losses at the gene ends were 7 bases for V and 0 bases for J; bases not matched to a gene: 9. The CDR3 has 17 residues. In nucleotides, the CDR3 is TGCGCCAGCGCGGAGGGACAGGCCCCCTCTGGGGCCAACGTCCTGACTTTC. It codes for CASAEGQAPSGANVLTF.

The rearrangement joins TRBV4-2 to TRBJ2-7, with 10 positions matching TRBD1. Germline values: CDR1 LGHNA, CDR2 YNFKEQ. V shed 1 base, J shed 6 bases, and the junction held 9 bases outside the gene matches. This CDR3 region has 16 residues. CDR3: CASSQGTGTGEAEQYF. The CDR3 DNA follows: TGTGCCAGCAGCCAAGGAACCGGGACAGGGGAGGCCGAGCAGTACTTC.

This chain connects TRBV5-1 to TRBJ1-5; D is unresolved. Germline loops: CDR1 SGHRS, CDR2 YFSETQ. The V end was cut by 1 base, the J end by 0 bases, with 11 bases between. The CDR3 loop spans 16 amino acids. CDR3 sequence reads: CASSLLGQNSNQPQHF. The CDR3, as DNA: TGCGCCAGCAGCTTGCTCGGTCAGAATAGCAATCAGCCCCAGCATTTT.

The J gene is TRBJ2-1, the V gene TRBV7-2; D possibly corresponds to TRBD2 (7 bases). V was cut by 4 bases and J by 5 bases, with 15 bases left in between. This CDR3 region has 15 residues. Germline-derived CDR1 and CDR2 are SGHTA and FQGNSA. This CDR3 reads CASSSQGRENNEQFF. For the CDR3, the DNA is TGTGCCAGCAGCTCCCAGGGGCGGGAGAACAATGAGCAGTTCTTC.

The chain employs TRBV15 and TRBJ2-1; D not certain. Trimming took off 3 bases at V and 3 bases at J, with 6 bases between the two ends. Germline V gives CDR1 LNHNV, CDR2 YYDKDF (reference sequence). The CDR3 covers 13 residues. The CDR3: CATSSENYNEQFF. CDR3 in DNA: TGTGCCACCAGCAGTGAAAACTACAATGAGCAGTTCTTC.

Here the CDR3 DNA reads TGCGCCAGCAGCTTACTGGCCAGCGATAATGAAAAACTGTTTTTT. This encodes CASSLLASDNEKLFF. The V and J genes are TRBV5-1 and TRBJ1-4, with D hard to call. The V and J ends lost 2 bases and 4 bases respectively, with 12 bases between them. This CDR3 has 15 residues. Per the germline V gene, CDR1 is SGHRS and CDR2 is YFSETQ. The entire variable domain, with the rest obtained from reference TRBV5-1 and TRBJ1-4, is as follows: KAGVTQTPRYLIKTRGQQVTLSCSPISGHRSVSWYQQTPGQGLQFLFEYFSETQRNKGNFPGRFSGRQFSNSRSEMNVSTLELGDSALYLCASSLLASDNEKLFFGSGTQLSVL.

The chain employs TRBV12-5 and TRBJ2-3; D unresolved. V was clipped by 1 base and J by 2 bases, with 10 bases between them. Germline CDR1 and CDR2: LGHNT and FRNRAP. The CDR3 totals 15 residues. CDR3 residues: CASGLDPQTTDTQYF. Here the CDR3 DNA reads TGTGCTAGTGGTTTGGATCCCCAGACCACAGATACGCAGTATTTT.

In its sample, this clone was seen once. The chain combines TRBV10-3 with TRBJ1-3; no clear D gene. This CDR3 spans 16 amino acids. V was trimmed by 5 bases and J by 0 bases, leaving 14 bases between them. Germline values: CDR1 ENHRY, CDR2 SYGVKD. In DNA form, the CDR3 reads TGTGCCATCAGTTCCGGACGGGGAGGCTCTGGAAACACCATATATTTT. As protein: CAISSGRGGSGNTIYF.

This chain joins TRBV10-3 and TRBJ1-3; 7 bases agree with TRBD1. The germline CDR1 and CDR2 sequences are ENHRY and SYGVKD. This CDR3 is 14 amino acids long. V dropped 4 bases and J dropped 3; count of bases not matched to a gene: 3. The chain's CDR3 is CAISGQGGGNTIYF. CDR3 bases: TGTGCCATCAGTGGACAGGGTGGTGGAAACACCATATATTTT.

This chain links TRBV7-2 with TRBJ1-2; 8 bases are a match to TRBD1. CDR1 is SGHTA and CDR2 is FQGNSA in the germline V gene. The junction had 17 bases not matched to a gene; V was cut back by 6 bases and J by 5 bases. This CDR3 has 17 residues. The CDR3 region has the DNA TGTGCCAGCAGTCCAACTGCGTCAGGACAGGGCCTATATGGCTACACCTTC. Its protein is CASSPTASGQGLYGYTF.

The chain couples TRBV4-2 to TRBJ1-2, with no clear D. Between the trimmed V and J ends, which lost 0 bases and 7 bases, there was a span of 12 bases. This CDR3 is 14 amino acids long. The germline V gene encodes CDR1 LGHNA and CDR2 YNFKEQ. For the CDR3, the DNA is TGTGCCAGCAGCCAAGAGGGGAGAGATATTGGCTACACCTTC. Protein: CASSQEGRDIGYTF.

V gene TRBV5-1 combines with J gene TRBJ2-3; TRBD1 agrees at 7 bases. V lost 4 bases, J lost 2 bases, and 10 bases stayed unmatched. Germline V gives CDR1 SGHRS, CDR2 YFSETQ. The CDR3 consists of 16 residues. The CDR3 nucleotides read TGCGCCAGCAGCCCAGGGACAGACCAAATCACAGATACGCAGTATTTT. Translating it yields CASSPGTDQITDTQYF.

V and J are TRBV7-2 and TRBJ1-2, with TRBD1 as a possible D gene (5 bases). Germline V gives CDR1 SGHTA, CDR2 FQGNSA. The CDR3 runs 13 residues. Trimming removed 1 base at V and 4 bases at J, with 7 bases between. The DNA for the CDR3 is TGTGCCAGCAGCTTAGGGCAGGGCTATGGCTACACCTTC. Its translation: CASSLGQGYGYTF.

J is TRBJ1-5 and V is TRBV5-1; maybe TRBD1 (5 bases). The CDR3 is made up of 17 amino acids. Germline CDR1 and CDR2: SGHRS and YFSETQ. Trimming took off 0 bases at V and 0 bases at J, with 13 bases between the two ends. CDR3 bases: TGCGCCAGCAGCTTGGGGCCAGGGCAATATAGCAATCAGCCCCAGCATTTT. It codes for CASSLGPGQYSNQPQHF.